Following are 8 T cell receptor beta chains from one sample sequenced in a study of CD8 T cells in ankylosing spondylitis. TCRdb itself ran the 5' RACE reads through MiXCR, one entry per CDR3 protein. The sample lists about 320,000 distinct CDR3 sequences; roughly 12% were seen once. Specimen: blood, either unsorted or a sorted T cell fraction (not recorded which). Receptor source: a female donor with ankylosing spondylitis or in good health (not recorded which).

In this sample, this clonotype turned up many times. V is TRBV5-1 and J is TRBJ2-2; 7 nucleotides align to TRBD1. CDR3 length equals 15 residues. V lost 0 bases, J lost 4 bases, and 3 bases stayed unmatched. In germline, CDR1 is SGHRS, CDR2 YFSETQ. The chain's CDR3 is CASSLDRGATGELFF. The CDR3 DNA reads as TGCGCCAGCAGCTTGGACAGGGGCGCCACCGGGGAGCTGTTTTTT. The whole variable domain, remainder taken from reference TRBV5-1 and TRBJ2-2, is KAGVTQTPRYLIKTRGQQVTLSCSPISGHRSVSWYQQTPGQGLQFLFEYFSETQRNKGNFPGRFSGRQFSNSRSEMNVSTLELGDSALYLCASSLDRGATGELFFGEGSRLTVL.

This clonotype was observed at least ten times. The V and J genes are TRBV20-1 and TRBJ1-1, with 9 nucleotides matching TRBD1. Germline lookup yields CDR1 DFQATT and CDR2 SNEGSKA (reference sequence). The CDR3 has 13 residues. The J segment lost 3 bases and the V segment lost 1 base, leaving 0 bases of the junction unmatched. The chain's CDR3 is CSARGTGDTEAFF. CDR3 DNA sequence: TGCAGTGCTAGAGGGACAGGGGACACTGAAGCTTTCTTT.

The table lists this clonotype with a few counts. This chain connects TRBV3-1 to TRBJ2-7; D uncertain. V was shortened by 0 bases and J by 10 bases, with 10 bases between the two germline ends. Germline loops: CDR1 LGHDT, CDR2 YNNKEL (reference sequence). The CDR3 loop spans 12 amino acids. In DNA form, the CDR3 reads TGTGCCAGCAGCCAAGACGGGCCGGCACAGTACTTC. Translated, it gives CASSQDGPAQYF.

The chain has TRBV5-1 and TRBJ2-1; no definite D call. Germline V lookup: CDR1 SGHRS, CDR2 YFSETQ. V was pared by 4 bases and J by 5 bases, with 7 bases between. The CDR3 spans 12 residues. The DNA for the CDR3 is TGCGCCAGCAGCGCAAATGACAATGAGCAGTTCTTC. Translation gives CASSANDNEQFF.

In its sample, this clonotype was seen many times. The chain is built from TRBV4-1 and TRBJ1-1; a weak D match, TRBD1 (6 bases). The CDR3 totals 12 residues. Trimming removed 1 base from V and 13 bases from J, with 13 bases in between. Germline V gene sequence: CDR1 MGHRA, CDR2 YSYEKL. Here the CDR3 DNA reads TGCGCCAGCAGCCAAGTTACAGGGCTCCATTTCTTT. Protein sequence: CASSQVTGLHFF.

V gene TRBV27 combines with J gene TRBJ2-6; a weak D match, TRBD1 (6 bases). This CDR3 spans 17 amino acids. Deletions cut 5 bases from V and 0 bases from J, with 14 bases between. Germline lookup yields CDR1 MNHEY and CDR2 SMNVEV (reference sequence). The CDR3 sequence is CASSIGQPNSGANVLTF. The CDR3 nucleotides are TGTGCCAGCAGTATAGGACAGCCAAACTCTGGGGCCAACGTCCTGACTTTC. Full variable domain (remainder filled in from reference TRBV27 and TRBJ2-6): EAQVTQNPRYLITVTGKKLTVTCSQNMNHEYMSWYRQDPGLGLRQIYYSMNVEVTDKGDVPEGYKVSRKEKRNFPLILESPSPNQTSLYFCASSIGQPNSGANVLTFGAGSRLTVL.

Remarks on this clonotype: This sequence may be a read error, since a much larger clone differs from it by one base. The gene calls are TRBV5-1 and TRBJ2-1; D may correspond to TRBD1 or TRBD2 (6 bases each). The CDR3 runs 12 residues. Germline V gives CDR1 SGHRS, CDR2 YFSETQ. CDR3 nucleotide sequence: TGCGCCAGCTGCTTGGAGCCTCGGGGGCTGTTCTTC. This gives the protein CASCLEPRGLFF. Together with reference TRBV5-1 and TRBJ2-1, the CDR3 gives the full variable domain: KAGVTQTPRYLIKTRGQQVTLSCSPISGHRSVSWYQQTPGQGLQFLFEYFSETQRNKGNFPGRFSGRQFSNSRSEMNVSTLELGDSALYLCASCLEPRGLFFGPGTRLTVL.

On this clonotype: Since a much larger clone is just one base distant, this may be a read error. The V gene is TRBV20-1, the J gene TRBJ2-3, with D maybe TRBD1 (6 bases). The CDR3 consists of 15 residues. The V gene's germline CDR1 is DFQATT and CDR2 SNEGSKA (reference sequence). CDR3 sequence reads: CSASGHGIITDTQNF. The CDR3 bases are TGCAGTGCCTCGGGACACGGAATCATCACAGATACGCAGAATTTT.